What follows are 32 T cell receptor beta chains derived from one specimen sequenced in a study of cytomegalovirus exposure and HLA in healthy donors (dated by TCRdb to between 2016 and 2019). The library was obtained by the immunoSEQ multiplex PCR assay. For the multiplex PCR, a mixture combining 60 forward primers for TCR Vbeta segments and 13 reverse primers for TCR Jbeta segments was used. TCRdb carries this immuneACCESS record with in-frame sequences only. Its versions omit some clonotypes, under half of them owing to an unresolved V gene in the studies checked, with the rest unexplained. The sample table shows under 200,000 clones, and 75% to 80% are seen once. 11% to 15% of the sample is held by the ten biggest clonotypes. The sample consisted of PBMCs. These receptors were obtained from a man over 45 in good health and CMV-seropositive.

The chain links TRBV5-1 to TRBJ2-3; D gene uncertain. The germline V and J ends were trimmed by 6 bases and 1 base, with 9 bases remaining between them. The CDR3 is 13 amino acids. Germline values: CDR1 SGHRS, CDR2 YFSETQ. The CDR3 region has the DNA TGCGCCAGCACCCTGAGTGGCACAGATACGCAGTATTTT. As protein: CASTLSGTDTQYF. Looking up the rest from reference TRBV5-1 and TRBJ2-3 gives the full variable domain: KAGVTQTPRYLIKTRGQQVTLSCSPISGHRSVSWYQQTPGQGLQFLFEYFSETQRNKGNFPGRFSGRQFSNSRSEMNVSTLELGDSALYLCASTLSGTDTQYFGPGTRLTVL.

This sequence joins TRBV6-5 and TRBJ1-5; D perhaps matches TRBD1 (5 bases). There are 15 residues in the CDR3. The V gene's germline CDR1 is MNHEY and CDR2 SVGAGI. Between the trimmed V and J ends, which lost 0 bases and 3 bases, there was a span of 9 bases. The CDR3 loop is CASSYSGGDNQPQHF. CDR3 sequence (DNA): TGTGCCAGCAGTTACTCGGGAGGGGACAATCAGCCCCAGCATTTT.

This chain links TRBV10-3 with TRBJ1-3, with D possibly TRBD1 on 5 matching bases. The germline V gene encodes CDR1 ENHRY and CDR2 SYGVKD. The CDR3 totals 18 residues. Trimming removed 0 bases from V and 0 bases from J, with 15 bases in between. The DNA for the CDR3 is TGTGCCATCAGTGAGTCCCCGGTGGCCGACAGCTCTGGAAACACCATATATTTT. Its translation is CAISESPVADSSGNTIYF.

The CDR3 nucleotides are TGCGCCAGCAGCTTGGGGACAGGGCGGACTGAAGCTTTCTTT. Residues: CASSLGTGRTEAFF. This chain links TRBV5-1 with TRBJ1-1, with TRBD1 identical over 8 bases. Germline V gene data show CDR1 as SGHRS and CDR2 as YFSETQ. V shed 0 bases and J 5 bases; nucleotides not matched to a gene: 3. The CDR3 consists of 14 residues.

V gene TRBV7-2 combines with J gene TRBJ2-3; 7 bases fit TRBD1. After removal of 2 bases from V and 5 bases from J, the junction contained 4 bases not matched to a gene. The CDR3 has 14 amino acids. The V gene's germline CDR1 is SGHTA and CDR2 FQGNSA. CDR3 sequence: CASSLTGVVDTQYF. CDR3 nucleotide sequence: TGTGCCAGCAGCTTAACAGGGGTGGTAGATACGCAGTATTTT.

Turning to this clone: The junction departs from germline at one end; a sequencing error may be responsible. CDR3 residues: CARSRRVCTGELFF. CDR3 DNA: TGTGCCCGCAGCCGCAGGGTGTGTACCGGGGAGCTGTTTTTT. The V gene is TRBV27, the J gene TRBJ2-2, with a weak D call TRBD1 (5 bases). Germline V lookup: CDR1 MNHEY, CDR2 SMNVEV (reference sequence). This CDR3 comprises 14 residues.

This chain links TRBV29-1 with TRBJ1-5, with a weak D call TRBD1 (5 bases). The germline V gene encodes CDR1 SQVTM and CDR2 ANQGSEA. This CDR3 has 13 amino acids. V lost 5 bases and J 1 base, leaving 9 bases between the germline ends. This chain's CDR3 is CSVRQKSNQPQHF. CDR3 sequence (DNA): TGCAGCGTTCGACAGAAAAGCAATCAGCCCCAGCATTTT.

This chain connects TRBV2 to TRBJ1-3, with unresolved D. CDR1 and CDR2 (germline): SNHLY, FYNNEI. The CDR3 is 13 residues long. V was pared by 7 bases and J by 4 bases, with 11 bases between. This CDR3 is CASTRESGNTIYF. The CDR3 coding sequence is TGTGCCAGCACCCGGGAATCCGGAAACACCATATATTTT.

To note about this clone: One end of the junction is discordant with germline, which a read error may explain. The chain links TRBV2 to TRBJ1-1, with D possibly being TRBD1 (6 bases). Germline V gives CDR1 SNHLY, CDR2 FYNNEI. The CDR3 loop spans 14 amino acids. As DNA, the CDR3 is TGTGCCATCACCCCGGGGGGGGCGCGGACTGAAACTTTCTTT. This sequence encodes CAITPGGARTETFF. Full variable domain (rest looked up from reference TRBV2 and TRBJ1-1): EPEVTQTPSHQVTQMGQEVILRCVPISNHLYFYWYRQILGQKVEFLVSFYNNEISEKSEIFDDQFSVERPDGSNFTLKIRSTKLEDSAMYFCAITPGGARTETFFGQGTRLTVV.

The chain joins TRBV5-1 to TRBJ2-5; D not resolved. Trimming pared 0 bases from V and 2 bases from J, leaving 8 bases between. CDR1 is SGHRS, CDR2 YFSETQ, per germline. The CDR3 covers 14 residues. CDR3 sequence (DNA): TGCGCCAGCAGCTTGGGAGGAAATCAAGAGACCCAGTACTTC. This codes for CASSLGGNQETQYF.

The chain combines TRBV7-2 with TRBJ2-3, with 8 bases lining up with TRBD2. V trimming: 4 bases; J trimming: 6 bases; junction bases outside the gene matches: 9. This CDR3 has 15 residues. The germline gives CDR1 SGHTA, CDR2 FQGNSA. In DNA form, the CDR3 reads TGTGCCAGCAGCTCCGTAGCGGGGAGGACGGATACGCAGTATTTT. Amino acids: CASSSVAGRTDTQYF.

This rearrangement joins TRBV5-1 to TRBJ2-7, with D perhaps TRBD1 (6 bases). The length of the CDR3 is 16 residues. The V gene's germline CDR1 is SGHRS and CDR2 YFSETQ. Trimming pared 4 bases from V and 5 bases from J, leaving 22 bases between. DNA for the CDR3: TGCGCCAGCAGCCCAAAGAGCCAGGGGCTTAACGACGAGCAGTACTTC. This encodes CASSPKSQGLNDEQYF.

The J gene is TRBJ2-5, the V gene TRBV18; D uncertain. The V end lost 3 bases, the J end lost 3 bases, and 8 bases lay between the germline ends. The CDR3 loop spans 13 amino acids. Germline CDR1 is KGHSH and CDR2 is LQKENI. The CDR3 reads CASSPRGEETQYF. CDR3 in DNA: TGTGCCAGCTCACCCCGCGGTGAAGAGACCCAGTACTTC. Based on the CDR3 plus reference TRBV18 and TRBJ2-5, the full variable domain is NAGVMQNPRHLVRRRGQEARLRCSPMKGHSHVYWYRQLPEEGLKFMVYLQKENIIDESGMPKERFSAEFPKEGPSILRIQQVVRGDSAAYFCASSPRGEETQYFGPGTRLLVL.

This clone was recorded only once. The rearrangement links TRBV5-1 to TRBJ1-1; 7 bases fit TRBD1. With V trimmed by 4 bases and J by 4 bases, 10 bases remained unmatched. Germline assignment: CDR1 SGHRS and CDR2 YFSETQ. The CDR3 is made up of 15 amino acids. DNA for the CDR3: TGCGCCAGCAGCCGAGGGGGCAGTAGTGTCACTGAAGCTTTCTTT. Protein: CASSRGGSSVTEAFF.

The chain has TRBV5-8 and TRBJ1-6; D gene uncertain. Trimming pared 7 bases from V and 7 bases from J, leaving 12 bases between. There are 13 residues in the CDR3. The V gene's germline CDR1 is SGHTS and CDR2 YDEGEE. DNA of the CDR3: TGTGCCAGCGCCGGACTGGGGAATTCACCCCTCCACTTT. Encoded protein: CASAGLGNSPLHF.

The chain is built from TRBV6-5 and TRBJ1-1; no clear D gene. Germline-derived CDR1 and CDR2 are MNHEY and SVGAGI. V lost 6 bases and J lost 2, with 13 bases in between. The CDR3 spans 14 residues. CDR3 sequence (DNA): TGTGCCAGCAGACTAGACACGGCAAACACTGAAGCTTTCTTT. Translating it yields CASRLDTANTEAFF.

The rearrangement uses TRBV27 and TRBJ1-2; 7 nucleotides align to TRBD1. The V segment lost 6 bases and the J segment 4 bases; nucleotides outside the gene matches: 8. This CDR3 has 14 residues. Germline loops: CDR1 MNHEY, CDR2 SMNVEV (reference sequence). CDR3 amino acids: CASSPWDRLYGYTF. CDR3 coding DNA: TGTGCCAGCAGCCCCTGGGACAGACTCTATGGCTACACCTTC.

This clone was detected only a few times. The genes are TRBV28 and TRBJ1-6; D is perhaps TRBD1 (6 bases). Trimming shortened V by 4 bases and J by 9 bases, and 10 bases separated the two germline ends. This CDR3 has 13 residues. Germline CDR1 reads MDHEN; CDR2 reads SYDVKM. The CDR3 sequence is CASSSGAGSPLHF. The DNA for the CDR3 is TGTGCCAGCAGTTCAGGGGCAGGTTCACCCCTCCACTTT.

V and J are TRBV6-6 and TRBJ2-7, with TRBD1 matching 9 bases. CDR3 length: 13 residues. Trimming cost V 6 bases and J 6 bases; bases outside gene matches: 6. Germline CDR1 and CDR2: MNHNY and SVGAGI (reference sequence). CDR3 DNA sequence: TGTGCCAGCAGCCAGGACAGGGGATGCGAGCAGTACGTC. Translated: CASSQDRGCEQYV.

The rearrangement links TRBV18 to TRBJ1-5, with D perhaps TRBD1 (6 bases). Trimming removed 4 bases at V and 1 base at J, with 14 bases between. In germline, CDR1 is KGHSH, CDR2 LQKENI. The CDR3 is 16 residues long. The CDR3 DNA reads as TGTGCCAGCTCACAGGGCGGGGGCTCGAGCAATCAGCCCCAGCATTTT. Its protein product is CASSQGGGSSNQPQHF.

This chain joins TRBV7-3 and TRBJ2-1; 9 bases are a match to TRBD1. V lost 5 bases and J lost 6; bases outside the gene matches: 14. The CDR3 is 17 amino acids. Germline V gives CDR1 SGHTA, CDR2 FQGTGA. This CDR3 is CASSLDRGRGKSNEQFF. The CDR3 DNA follows: TGTGCCAGCAGCCTAGACAGGGGGAGAGGAAAAAGCAATGAGCAGTTCTTC.

A single count supports this clone. The chain joins TRBV7-2 to TRBJ2-1; 7 nucleotides agree with TRBD1. From germline, CDR1 is SGHTA and CDR2 FQGNSA. The junction had 3 bases not matched to a gene; V was cut back by 1 base and J by 3 bases. The CDR3 length is 15 residues. The CDR3: CASSLDDRVYNEQFF. CDR3 coding DNA: TGTGCCAGCAGCTTAGACGACAGGGTCTACAATGAGCAGTTCTTC.

The chain uses TRBV6-5 and TRBJ1-3; D is possibly TRBD1 (5 bases). The CDR3 loop spans 14 amino acids. The germline V gene encodes CDR1 MNHEY and CDR2 SVGAGI. Trimming cost V 7 bases and J 0 bases, with 10 bases left between them. CDR3 amino acids: CASIPDTSGNTIYF. DNA of the CDR3: TGTGCCAGCATCCCGGACACCTCTGGAAACACCATATATTTT.

V gene TRBV20-1 combines with J gene TRBJ2-1, with D hard to call. CDR1 and CDR2 (germline): DFQATT, SNEGSKA (reference sequence). Trimming took 2 bases from V and 5 from J, leaving 4 bases between them. CDR3 size: 11 residues. CDR3 amino acids: CSARQDNEQFF. The CDR3 DNA reads TGCAGTGCTAGACAGGACAATGAGCAGTTCTTC.

The genes are TRBV4-1 and TRBJ1-3, with D unclear. Germline assignment: CDR1 MGHRA and CDR2 YSYEKL. The CDR3 contains 15 residues. The V gene lost 4 bases and the J gene lost 2 bases, with 12 bases spanning the gap. CDR3 bases: TGCGCCAGCAGCCTGAATAGCCCTCCTGGAAACACCATATATTTT. It specifies CASSLNSPPGNTIYF.

The chain joins TRBV9 to TRBJ2-3; 7 positions match TRBD1. With V trimmed by 0 bases and J by 0 bases, 1 base remained unmatched. From germline, CDR1 is SGDLS and CDR2 YYNGEE. This CDR3 contains 15 residues. CDR3 DNA sequence: TGTGCCAGCAGCGTAGGACAGGGCAGCACAGATACGCAGTATTTT. This codes for CASSVGQGSTDTQYF.

The chain has TRBV10-1 and TRBJ2-3; D gene ambiguous. With 0 bases removed from V and 2 bases from J, the gap between germline ends came to 9 bases. In germline, CDR1 is WNHNN, CDR2 SYGVQD (reference sequence). CDR3 size: 15 residues. CDR3 sequence reads: CASSESPGPTDTQYF. The DNA of the CDR3 is TGCGCCAGCAGTGAGTCACCAGGCCCCACAGATACGCAGTATTTT.

V is TRBV5-1 and J is TRBJ1-2; the match to TRBD1 covers 7 bases. The CDR3 runs to 15 residues. From germline, CDR1 is SGHRS and CDR2 YFSETQ. The V segment lost 4 bases and the J segment 5 bases; nucleotides outside the gene matches: 11. The CDR3 is CASSVGDSGTYGYTF. CDR3 DNA sequence: TGCGCCAGCAGCGTCGGGGACAGTGGGACTTATGGCTACACCTTC.

J is TRBJ1-1 and V is TRBV19, with D possibly being TRBD1 (5 bases). This CDR3 is built from 15 residues. Germline-derived CDR1 and CDR2 are LNHDA and SQIVND (reference sequence). V lost 0 bases to trimming and J lost 11 bases, with 19 bases between them. The CDR3 reads CASSIEPLPLGTAFF. The CDR3, as DNA: TGTGCCAGTAGTATAGAGCCTTTACCCCTCGGGACTGCTTTCTTT. The whole variable domain, remainder taken from reference TRBV19 and TRBJ1-1, is DGGITQSPKYLFRKEGQNVTLSCEQNLNHDAMYWYRQDPGQGLRLIYYSQIVNDFQKGDIAEGYSVSREKKESFPLTVTSAQKNPTAFYLCASSIEPLPLGTAFFGQGTRLTVV.

J is TRBJ2-1 and V is TRBV7-2, with D uncertain. V lost 5 bases, J lost 8 bases, and 13 bases lay in between. The germline CDR1 and CDR2 sequences are SGHTA and FQGNSA. The CDR3 has 13 residues. CDR3 residues: CASSQPSVYEQFF. The CDR3 bases are TGTGCCAGCAGCCAACCCAGCGTCTATGAGCAGTTCTTC.

Regarding this clone: Additional DNA sequences in this sample encode the identical CDR3. The DNA for the CDR3 is TGCGCCAGCAGCTTGACAGTGAACACTGAAGCTTTCTTT. Its translation is CASSLTVNTEAFF. The chain recombines TRBV5-1 with TRBJ1-1; D unresolved. This CDR3 is built from 13 residues. V dropped 1 base and J dropped 0 bases, with 4 bases sitting between them. Germline values: CDR1 SGHRS, CDR2 YFSETQ.

The chain is built from TRBV5-1 and TRBJ2-2, with D perhaps matching TRBD1 (5 bases). The CDR3 extends over 14 amino acids. Trimming pared 4 bases from V and 1 base from J, leaving 8 bases between. Germline V gene lookup returns CDR1 SGHRS and CDR2 YFSETQ. The CDR3 reads CASSHQGNTGELFF. The CDR3 DNA follows: TGCGCCAGCAGCCATCAGGGGAACACCGGGGAGCTGTTTTTT.